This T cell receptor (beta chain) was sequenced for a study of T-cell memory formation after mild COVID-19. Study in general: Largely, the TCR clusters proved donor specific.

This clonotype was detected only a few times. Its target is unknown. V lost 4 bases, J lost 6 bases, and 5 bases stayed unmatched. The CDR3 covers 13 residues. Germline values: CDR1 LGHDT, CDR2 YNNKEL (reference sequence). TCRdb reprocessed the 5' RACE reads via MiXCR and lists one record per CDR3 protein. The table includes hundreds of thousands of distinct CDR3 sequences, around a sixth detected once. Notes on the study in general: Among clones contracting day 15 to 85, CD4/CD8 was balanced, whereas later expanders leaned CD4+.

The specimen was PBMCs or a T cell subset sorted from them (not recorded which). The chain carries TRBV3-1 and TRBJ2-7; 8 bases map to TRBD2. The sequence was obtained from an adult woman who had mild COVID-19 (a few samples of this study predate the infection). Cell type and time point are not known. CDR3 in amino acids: CASSRTSRTEQYF. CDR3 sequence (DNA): TGTGCCAGCAGCCGGACTAGCAGGACCGAGCAGTACTTC.